This TCR beta chain was documented in a study of T-cell memory formation after mild COVID-19. Study in general: Clustering of TCRs was largely donor specific.

The CDR3 is made up of 15 amino acids. V lost 5 bases and J lost 3, with 14 bases in between. This clonotype occurred a few times. TCRdb independently ran MiXCR on the 5' RACE reads; one entry per CDR3 protein. In the table there are 350,000 to 500,000 distinct CDR3 sequences, more than 20% of which are singletons. The sample was PBMCs or a T cell subset sorted from them (not recorded which). This TCR derives from an adult woman who had mild COVID-19 (a few samples of this study predate the infection). Cell type and time point are not known. The chain joins TRBV12-3 or TRBV12-4 to TRBJ1-5; D is possibly TRBD1 (6 bases). CDR3 region: CASSPVGGINQPQHF. Written as DNA, the CDR3 is TGTGCCAGCAGTCCCGTAGGGGGAATCAATCAGCCCCAGCATTTT.